The 18 T cell receptor beta chains given below trace back to one sample, sequenced in a study of cytomegalovirus exposure and HLA in healthy donors. PCR used 60 Vbeta primers and 13 Jbeta primers. Some clones are missing from TCRdb's copy, which holds only in-frame ones; the method was immunoSEQ multiplex PCR. The sample yields around 300,000 clones, approximately 70% seen once. Sequencing was performed on PBMCs. These receptors came from a female donor in good health and CMV-seronegative.

This clone appeared a few times. Here the CDR3 DNA reads TGTGCCAGCAGTCCGGACAGGGGGCGGAACGAGCAGTACTTC. It codes for CASSPDRGRNEQYF. This chain links TRBV27 with TRBJ2-7; 11 positions match TRBD1. Germline lookup yields CDR1 MNHEY and CDR2 SMNVEV (reference sequence). This CDR3 contains 14 residues. V was clipped by 5 bases and J by 5 bases; unmatched bases: 5.

This clone was observed a few times. The J gene is TRBJ1-1, the V gene TRBV5-1; D gene ambiguous. Germline CDR1 reads SGHRS; CDR2 reads YFSETQ. V was trimmed by 2 bases and J by 7 bases, leaving 18 bases between them. This CDR3 has 15 amino acids. CDR3 in DNA: TGCGCCAGCAGCTTATCACGTCCACCGGGTCTTGAAGCTTTCTTT. This translates into CASSLSRPPGLEAFF.

The chain combines TRBV10-1 with TRBJ2-1, with TRBD1 identical over 8 bases. Germline assignment: CDR1 WNHNN and CDR2 SYGVQD (reference sequence). V lost 4 bases and J lost 10; bases outside the gene matches: 12. The CDR3 runs 15 residues. CDR3 bases: TGCGCCAGCAGTGGGGAACAGGGGGATCGCCAAGAGCAGTTCTTC. Translating gives CASSGEQGDRQEQFF.

This chain links TRBV28 with TRBJ2-4; TRBD2 matches at 7 bases. This CDR3 region has 17 residues. The V segment lost 3 bases and the J segment 6 bases; nucleotides outside the gene matches: 14. The germline V gene encodes CDR1 MDHEN and CDR2 SYDVKM. CDR3 sequence: CASSFTGWGGAGNIQYF. The CDR3 DNA follows: TGTGCCAGCAGTTTCACCGGCTGGGGAGGGGCGGGAAACATTCAGTACTTC.

This chain connects TRBV6-4 to TRBJ2-1; TRBD2 is a possible D gene (6 bases). V lost 2 bases and J 8 bases, leaving 19 bases between the germline ends. The germline CDR1 and CDR2 sequences are MRHNA and SNTAGT. The CDR3 is made up of 16 amino acids. The CDR3 DNA follows: TGTGCCAGCAGTGACGGGGCGGCGGGAAGTTTAGATGAGCAGTTCTTC. Protein: CASSDGAAGSLDEQFF.

The rearrangement joins TRBV5-4 to TRBJ2-7, with TRBD2 matching over 7 bases. This CDR3 comprises 17 residues. V shed 0 bases, J shed 2 bases, and the junction held 11 bases outside the gene matches. Germline lookup yields CDR1 SGHNT and CDR2 YYREEE (reference sequence). As DNA, the CDR3 is TGTGCCAGCAGCTTGGGAGGGCTGGGACTAAATGCCTACGAGCAGTACTTC. Amino acid sequence: CASSLGGLGLNAYEQYF.

The genes are TRBV5-1 and TRBJ2-1, with 7 bases lining up with TRBD2. CDR3 length equals 14 residues. J gave up 6 bases and V 3 bases, and 6 bases lay outside the gene matches. Per germline, CDR1 SGHRS and CDR2 YFSETQ. CDR3 amino acids: CASSWGGEPNEQFF. The DNA of the CDR3 is TGCGCCAGCAGCTGGGGGGGGGAGCCCAATGAGCAGTTCTTC.

DNA of the CDR3: TGTGCCAGCAGCTTTCGTTGGTCCTACGAGCAGTACTTC. This encodes CASSFRWSYEQYF. V is TRBV7-9 and J is TRBJ2-5, with D unclear. Gene TRBJ2-7 matches the end of the DNA better, so the J call may be wrong. This CDR3 has 13 amino acids. Germline V gene data show CDR1 as SEHNR and CDR2 as FQNEAQ (reference sequence).

The chain links TRBV11-3 to TRBJ2-1, with 11 bases aligning to TRBD2. Per the germline V gene, CDR1 is SGHNT and CDR2 is YENEEA. The V and J ends lost 5 bases and 6 bases, in that order; junction bases with no gene match: 6. This CDR3 is 15 amino acids long. This chain's CDR3 is CASSAGLAERNEQFF. The CDR3 region has the DNA TGTGCCAGCAGCGCGGGACTAGCGGAACGCAATGAGCAGTTCTTC.

CDR3 coding DNA: TGTGCCAGCAGCCCCCACGGCACAGCTGAAAAACTGTTTTTT. Translation gives CASSPHGTAEKLFF. The genes are TRBV7-2 and TRBJ1-4; no definite D call. The germline CDR1 and CDR2 sequences are SGHTA and FQGNSA. The CDR3 consists of 14 residues. The germline V and J ends were trimmed by 5 bases and 7 bases, with 14 bases remaining between them.

This chain links TRBV6-8 with TRBJ2-1; 7 bases agree with TRBD2. V dropped 5 bases and J dropped 4; count of bases not matched to a gene: 5. There are 14 residues in the CDR3. Germline assignment: CDR1 MNHGY and CDR2 SAAAGT. The CDR3 here is CASSGERGYNEQFF. CDR3 nucleotide sequence: TGTGCCAGCAGTGGAGAGCGGGGATACAATGAGCAGTTCTTC.

This clone was seen a single time. J is TRBJ2-7 and V is TRBV6-6, with D tentatively TRBD2 (5 bases). The V and J ends lost 8 bases and 2 bases respectively, with 16 bases between them. The CDR3 loop spans 14 amino acids. Germline V gene sequence: CDR1 MNHNY, CDR2 SVGAGI (reference sequence). The CDR3 region is CASGRAPPTYEQYF. The CDR3 DNA is TGTGCCAGCGGGCGGGCCCCCCCGACCTACGAGCAGTACTTC.

The chain employs TRBV5-1 and TRBJ1-2, with D possibly matching TRBD1 (5 bases). V was clipped by 0 bases and J by 4 bases, with 7 bases between them. CDR3 length equals 13 residues. Looked up from germline, CDR1 is SGHRS and CDR2 is YFSETQ. CDR3 loop: CASSLGQPYGYTF. CDR3 bases: TGCGCCAGCAGCTTGGGACAGCCCTATGGCTACACCTTC.

This clone was observed a few times. The chain combines TRBV20-1 with TRBJ2-7; D unresolved. The CDR3 loop spans 11 amino acids. Germline loops: CDR1 DFQATT, CDR2 SNEGSKA (reference sequence). Trimming left V 7 bases short and J 5 bases short, with 12 bases between. CDR3 bases: TGCAGTGTACCGGTTTTGGACGAGCAGTACTTC. It codes for CSVPVLDEQYF.

This clone was found a few times. This chain uses TRBV2 with TRBJ2-7, with 8 bases matching TRBD2. CDR1 is SNHLY, CDR2 FYNNEI, per germline. This CDR3 has 16 amino acids. Unmatched junction bases numbered 14, after V lost 4 bases and J lost 6 bases. This chain's CDR3 is CASSAQTGLAGFEQYF. CDR3 sequence (DNA): TGTGCCAGCAGTGCCCAGACAGGTCTAGCGGGTTTCGAGCAGTACTTC.

Here the CDR3 DNA reads TGTGCCAGCAGCCTGGGACTAGCGGGAGCTGAGACCCAGTACTTC. Amino acids: CASSLGLAGAETQYF. This chain connects TRBV7-8 to TRBJ2-5; 14 positions agree with TRBD2. The junction had 4 bases not matched to a gene; V was cut back by 5 bases and J by 5 bases. The CDR3 is 15 residues long. CDR1 is SGHVS, CDR2 FQNEAQ, per germline.

The V call is TRBV27, the J call TRBJ1-5, with a possible D match to TRBD1 (5 bases). The CDR3 runs to 17 residues. Trimming cost V 1 base and J 3 bases, with 16 bases left between them. The V gene's germline CDR1 is MNHEY and CDR2 SMNVEV (reference sequence). The CDR3 coding sequence is TGTGCCAGCAGTTTATGGGGCGGGGGGAGGATCAATCAGCCCCAGCATTTT. The encoded protein is CASSLWGGGRINQPQHF.

This rearrangement joins TRBV28 to TRBJ2-5; 11 bases line up with TRBD1. The V segment lost 8 bases and the J segment 5 bases; nucleotides outside the gene matches: 10. The CDR3 covers 15 residues. Germline V gene lookup returns CDR1 MDHEN and CDR2 SYDVKM. CDR3 bases: TGTGCCAGCGGCACCCCGGGACAGGGGGTCGAGACCCAGTACTTC. It translates to CASGTPGQGVETQYF.